This T cell receptor (beta chain) was sequenced for a study of cytotoxic CD8 clonotypes in ibrutinib-treated CLL. Assay used: immunoSEQ multiplex PCR; TCRdb lists only in-frame clones, some missing. The top ten hold around 2.1% of the sample, which has over 150,000 clones, more than 75% seen once. This clone showed up just once. Its antigen is still unknown. Study-level findings and limits: Sustained-remission and progressing patients had different sampling times. Public clonotypes, an uncommon group, contracted or remained stable on treatment.

The sequences come from PBMCs, collected after 12 months of ibrutinib treatment. The origin of this receptor is a human donor with chronic lymphocytic leukemia.

Here the CDR3 reads CASSPYTGQVYEQYF. For the CDR3, the DNA is TGCGCCAGCAGTCCATATACGGGACAGGTCTACGAGCAGTACTTC. The V call is TRBV5-1, the J call TRBJ2-7, with 8 bases matching TRBD1. This CDR3 has 15 residues. Germline lookup yields CDR1 SGHRS and CDR2 YFSETQ. The ends lost 5 bases at V and 3 bases at J; junction bases unmatched: 10.